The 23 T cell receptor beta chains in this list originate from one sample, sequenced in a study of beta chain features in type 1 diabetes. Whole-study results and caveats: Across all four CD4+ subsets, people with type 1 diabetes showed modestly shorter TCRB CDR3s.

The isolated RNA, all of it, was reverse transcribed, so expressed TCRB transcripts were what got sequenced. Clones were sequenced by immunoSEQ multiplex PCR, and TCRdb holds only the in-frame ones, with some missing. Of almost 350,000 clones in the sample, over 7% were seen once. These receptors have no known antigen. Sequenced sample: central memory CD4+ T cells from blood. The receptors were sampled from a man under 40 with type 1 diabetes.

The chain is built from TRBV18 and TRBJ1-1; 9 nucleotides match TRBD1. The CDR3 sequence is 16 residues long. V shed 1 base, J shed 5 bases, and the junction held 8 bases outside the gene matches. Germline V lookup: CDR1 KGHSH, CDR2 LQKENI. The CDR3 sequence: CASSPQNRGRGTEAFF. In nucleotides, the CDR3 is TGTGCCAGCTCACCACAAAACAGGGGGCGAGGAACTGAAGCTTTCTTT.

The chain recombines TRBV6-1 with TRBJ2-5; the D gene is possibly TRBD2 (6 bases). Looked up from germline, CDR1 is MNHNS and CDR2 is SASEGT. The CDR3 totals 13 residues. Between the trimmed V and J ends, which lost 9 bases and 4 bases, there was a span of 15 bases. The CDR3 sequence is CARAPSAGETQYF. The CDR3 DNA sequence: TGTGCCAGAGCTCCATCAGCGGGAGAGACCCAGTACTTC.

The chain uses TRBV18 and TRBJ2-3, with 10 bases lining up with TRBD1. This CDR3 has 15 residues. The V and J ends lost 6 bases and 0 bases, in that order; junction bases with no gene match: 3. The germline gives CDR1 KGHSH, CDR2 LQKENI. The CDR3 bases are TGTGCCAGCTCCCTGGGACAGGGGAGCACAGATACGCAGTATTTT. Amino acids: CASSLGQGSTDTQYF.

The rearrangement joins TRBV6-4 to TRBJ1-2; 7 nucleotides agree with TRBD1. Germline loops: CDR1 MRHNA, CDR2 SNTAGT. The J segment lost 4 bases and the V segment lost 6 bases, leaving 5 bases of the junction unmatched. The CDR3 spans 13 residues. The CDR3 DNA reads TGTGCCAGCAGCCAACAGGGGTCCTATGGCTACACCTTC. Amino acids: CASSQQGSYGYTF.

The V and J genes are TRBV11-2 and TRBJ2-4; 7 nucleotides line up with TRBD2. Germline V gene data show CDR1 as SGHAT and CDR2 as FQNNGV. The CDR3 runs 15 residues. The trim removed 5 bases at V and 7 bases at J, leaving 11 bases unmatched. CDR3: CASSASGGGGNIQYF. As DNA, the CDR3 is TGTGCCAGCAGCGCCAGTGGCGGGGGAGGGAACATTCAGTACTTC.

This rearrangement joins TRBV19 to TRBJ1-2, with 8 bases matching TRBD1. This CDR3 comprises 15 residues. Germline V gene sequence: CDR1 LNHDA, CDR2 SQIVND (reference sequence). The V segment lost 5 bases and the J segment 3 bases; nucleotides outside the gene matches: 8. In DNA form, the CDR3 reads TGTGCCAGTAGTGCCGACAGGGGCGGTGACTATGGCTACACCTTC. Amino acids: CASSADRGGDYGYTF.

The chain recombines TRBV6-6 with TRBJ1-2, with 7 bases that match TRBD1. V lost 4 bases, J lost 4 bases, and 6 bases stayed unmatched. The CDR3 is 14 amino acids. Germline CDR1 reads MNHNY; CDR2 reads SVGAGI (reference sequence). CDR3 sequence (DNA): TGTGCCAGCAGTTCGGGGGGACAGATCTATGGCTACACCTTC. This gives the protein CASSSGGQIYGYTF.

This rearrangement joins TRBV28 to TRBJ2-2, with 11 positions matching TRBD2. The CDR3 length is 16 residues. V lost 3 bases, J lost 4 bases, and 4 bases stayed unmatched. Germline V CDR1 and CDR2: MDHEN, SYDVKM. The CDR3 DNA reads TGTGCCAGCAGTTTTGTGGGACTAGCGGCCACCGGGGAGCTGTTTTTT. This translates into CASSFVGLAATGELFF.

CDR3 sequence: CASSLSGGASAETQYF. CDR3 in DNA: TGCGCCAGCAGCTTGAGCGGGGGTGCCTCTGCAGAGACCCAGTACTTC. V and J are TRBV5-1 and TRBJ2-5; 8 bases match TRBD2. The CDR3 contains 16 residues. Losses at the gene ends were 1 base for V and 4 bases for J; bases not matched to a gene: 9. CDR1 is SGHRS and CDR2 is YFSETQ in the germline V gene.

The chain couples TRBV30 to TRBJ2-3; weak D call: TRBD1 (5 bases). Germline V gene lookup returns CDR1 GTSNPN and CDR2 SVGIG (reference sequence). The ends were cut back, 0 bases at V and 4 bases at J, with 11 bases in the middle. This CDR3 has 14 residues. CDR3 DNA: TGTGCCTGGAGTGTAGCTGCGACAGCAGATACGCAGTATTTT. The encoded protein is CAWSVAATADTQYF.

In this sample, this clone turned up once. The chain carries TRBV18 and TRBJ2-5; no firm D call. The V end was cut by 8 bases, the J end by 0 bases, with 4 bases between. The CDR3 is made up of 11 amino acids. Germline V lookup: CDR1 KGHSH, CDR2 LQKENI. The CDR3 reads CASEYQETQYF. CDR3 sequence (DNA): TGTGCCAGCGAGTACCAAGAGACCCAGTACTTC.

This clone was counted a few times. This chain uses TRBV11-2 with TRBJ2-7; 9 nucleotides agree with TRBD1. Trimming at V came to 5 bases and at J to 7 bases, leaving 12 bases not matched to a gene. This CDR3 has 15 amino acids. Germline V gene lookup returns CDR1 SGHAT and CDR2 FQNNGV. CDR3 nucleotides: TGTGCCAGCAGCCAACCGGGACAGGGTTTCAGGGAGCAGTACTTC. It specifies CASSQPGQGFREQYF. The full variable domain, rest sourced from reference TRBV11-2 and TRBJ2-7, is EAGVAQSPRYKIIEKRQSVAFWCNPISGHATLYWYQQILGQGPKLLIQFQNNGVVDDSQLPKDRFSAERLKGVDSTLKIQPAKLEDSAVYLCASSQPGQGFREQYFGPGTRLTVT.

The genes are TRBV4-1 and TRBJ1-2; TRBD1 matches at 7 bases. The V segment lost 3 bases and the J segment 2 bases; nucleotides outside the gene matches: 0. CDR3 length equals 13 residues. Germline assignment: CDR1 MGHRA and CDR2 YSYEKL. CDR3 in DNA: TGCGCCAGCAGCCAGACAGGGAACTATGGCTACACCTTC. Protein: CASSQTGNYGYTF.

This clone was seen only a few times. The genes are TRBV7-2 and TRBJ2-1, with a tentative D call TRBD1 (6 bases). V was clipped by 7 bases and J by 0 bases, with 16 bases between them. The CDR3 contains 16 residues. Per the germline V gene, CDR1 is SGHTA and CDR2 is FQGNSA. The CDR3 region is CASIPQGPSSYNEQFF. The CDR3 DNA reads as TGTGCCAGCATCCCGCAGGGGCCCAGCTCCTACAATGAGCAGTTCTTC.

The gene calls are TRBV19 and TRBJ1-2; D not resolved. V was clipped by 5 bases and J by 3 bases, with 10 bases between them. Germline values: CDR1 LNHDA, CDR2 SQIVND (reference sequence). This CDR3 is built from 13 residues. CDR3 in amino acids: CASSLSGDYGYTF. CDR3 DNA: TGTGCCAGTAGTTTATCAGGCGACTATGGCTACACCTTC.

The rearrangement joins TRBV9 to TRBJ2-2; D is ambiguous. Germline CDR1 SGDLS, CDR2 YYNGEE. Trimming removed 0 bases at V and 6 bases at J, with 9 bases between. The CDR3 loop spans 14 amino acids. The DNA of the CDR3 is TGTGCCAGCAGCGTAGTTCAAACGGCCGGGGAGCTGTTTTTT. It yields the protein CASSVVQTAGELFF.

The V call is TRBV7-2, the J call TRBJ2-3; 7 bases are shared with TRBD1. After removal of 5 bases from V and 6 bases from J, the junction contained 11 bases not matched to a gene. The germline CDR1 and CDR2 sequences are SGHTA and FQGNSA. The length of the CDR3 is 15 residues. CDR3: CASSNFRGIGDTQYF. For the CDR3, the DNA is TGTGCCAGCAGCAATTTCAGGGGGATAGGGGATACGCAGTATTTT.

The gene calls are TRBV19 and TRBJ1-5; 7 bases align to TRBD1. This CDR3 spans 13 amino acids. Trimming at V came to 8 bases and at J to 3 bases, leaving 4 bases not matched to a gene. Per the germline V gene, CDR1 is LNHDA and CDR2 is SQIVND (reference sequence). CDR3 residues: CASEGQLNQPQHF. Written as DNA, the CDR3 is TGTGCCAGTGAGGGACAGCTCAATCAGCCCCAGCATTTT.

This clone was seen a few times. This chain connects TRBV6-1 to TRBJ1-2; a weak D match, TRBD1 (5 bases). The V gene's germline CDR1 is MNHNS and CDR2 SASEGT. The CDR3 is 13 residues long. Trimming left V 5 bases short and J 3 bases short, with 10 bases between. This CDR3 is CASSKETDYGYTF. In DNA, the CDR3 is TGTGCCAGCAGTAAAGAGACAGACTATGGCTACACCTTC.

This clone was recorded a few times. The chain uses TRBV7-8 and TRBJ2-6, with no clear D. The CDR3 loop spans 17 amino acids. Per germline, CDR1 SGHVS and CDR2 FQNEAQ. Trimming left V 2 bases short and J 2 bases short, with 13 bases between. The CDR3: CASSLLNTFPGANVLTF. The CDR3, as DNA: TGTGCCAGCAGCTTACTAAACACTTTCCCTGGGGCCAACGTCCTGACTTTC.

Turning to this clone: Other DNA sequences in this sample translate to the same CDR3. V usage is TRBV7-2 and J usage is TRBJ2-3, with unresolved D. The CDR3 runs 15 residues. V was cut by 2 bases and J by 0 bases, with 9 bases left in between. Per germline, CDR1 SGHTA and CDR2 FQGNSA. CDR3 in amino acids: CASSLRRDSTDTQYF. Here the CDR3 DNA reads TGTGCCAGCAGCTTAAGAAGGGATAGCACAGATACGCAGTATTTT.

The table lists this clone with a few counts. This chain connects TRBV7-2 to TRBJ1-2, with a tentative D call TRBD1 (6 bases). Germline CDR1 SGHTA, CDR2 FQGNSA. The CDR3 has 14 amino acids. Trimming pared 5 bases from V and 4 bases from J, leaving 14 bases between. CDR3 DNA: TGTGCCAGCAGCGACCCCGCAGGGGCCTATGGCTACACCTTC. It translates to CASSDPAGAYGYTF.

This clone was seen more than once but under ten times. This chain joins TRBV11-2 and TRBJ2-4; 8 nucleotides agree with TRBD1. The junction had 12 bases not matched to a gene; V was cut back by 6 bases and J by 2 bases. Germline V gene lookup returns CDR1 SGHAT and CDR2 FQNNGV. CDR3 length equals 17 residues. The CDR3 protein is CASRSSQGAVTKNIQYF. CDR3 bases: TGTGCCAGCAGATCCTCTCAGGGGGCCGTGACCAAAAACATTCAGTACTTC.